Listed below are T cell receptor beta chains from one sample, sequenced in a study of T cells in localized non-small cell lung cancer. The data were produced by immunoSEQ multiplex PCR, yet TCRdb's version contains in-frame clones alone and is incomplete. Altogether tens of thousands of clones are present, around 79% being singletons, with the ten largest covering about 35%. This material consisted of PBMCs, taken before any cancer treatment. The receptor source for this set is a woman aged 40 to 75 with stage II squamous cell lung carcinoma. Each CDR3 is given with its conserved first and last residue. The D gene is left open where the match is weak. Size tells how often a clone was seen (once, few, many) or the class of an expanded clone, and some rows leave it out.

D gene,clone size,V gene,J gene,CDR3 protein,CDR3 DNA
.,.,TRBV7-8,TRBJ1-5,CASSANQGRAQHF,TGTGCCAGCAGCGCAAACCAGGGCAGGGCCCAGCATTTT
.,few,TRBV7-9,TRBJ1-6,CASSLSENSPLHF,TGTGCCAGCAGCTTATCGGAAAATTCACCCCTCCACTTT
.,.,TRBV2,TRBJ1-2,CASSLDTAGYGYTF,TGTGCCAGCAGTCTGGACACCGCGGGATATGGCTACACCTTC
TRBD1,.,TRBV6-5,TRBJ1-1,CASSRTGVNTEAFF,TGTGCCAGCAGTCGGACAGGGGTTAACACTGAAGCTTTCTTT
.,.,TRBV7-2,TRBJ2-7,CASSLVGGGTYEQYF,TGTGCCAGCAGCTTAGTGGGTGGCGGGACCTACGAGCAGTACTTC
.,.,TRBV13,TRBJ2-5,CASSFRGGTFQETQYF,TGTGCCAGCAGCTTCAGGGGGGGGACATTCCAAGAGACCCAGTACTTC
.,.,TRBV10-3,TRBJ1-5,CAISDLAGNQPQHF,TGTGCCATCAGTGACTTGGCCGGCAATCAGCCCCAGCATTTT
TRBD1,.,TRBV4-3,TRBJ1-1,CASSQDRTGGAEAFF,TGCGCCAGCAGCCAAGATCGGACAGGTGGGGCTGAAGCTTTCTTT
.,.,TRBV2,TRBJ1-1,CASRDGESEAFF,TGTGCCAGCAGGGACGGGGAGTCTGAAGCTTTCTTT
.,.,TRBV6-6,TRBJ1-1,CASFQGNTEAFF,TGTGCCAGTTTCCAGGGGAACACTGAAGCTTTCTTT
TRBD1,.,TRBV5-1,TRBJ1-4,CASSWRGRGEKLFF,TGCGCCAGCAGCTGGAGGGGGCGGGGTGAAAAACTGTTTTTT
TRBD2,.,TRBV6-4,TRBJ2-1,CASSEAGTSQFF,TGTGCCAGCAGTGAGGCAGGGACTAGCCAGTTCTTC
.,.,TRBV5-6,TRBJ1-4,CASSNTGKTNEKLFF,TGTGCCAGCAGCAATACGGGAAAAACTAATGAAAAACTGTTTTTT
TRBD2,.,TRBV5-1,TRBJ2-1,CASSLPSGGNEQFF,TGCGCCAGCAGCTTACCTAGCGGAGGTAATGAGCAGTTCTTC
.,.,TRBV7-9,TRBJ2-3,CASSNMERFTDTQYF,TGTGCCAGCAGCAACATGGAACGGTTCACAGATACGCAGTATTTT
TRBD1,.,TRBV5-6,TRBJ2-1,CASSLSGGEQFF,TGTGCCAGCAGCTTGTCAGGGGGCGAGCAGTTCTTC
TRBD2,.,TRBV18,TRBJ2-7,CASSPTSGSDEQYF,TGTGCCAGCTCGCCAACTAGCGGGAGCGACGAGCAGTACTTC
TRBD2,.,TRBV5-8,TRBJ2-1,CASSPLAGYNEQFF,TGTGCCAGCAGCCCACTAGCGGGATACAATGAGCAGTTCTTC
.,.,TRBV6-6,TRBJ2-2,CASSYSGRSGELFF,TGTGCCAGCAGTTACTCAGGCCGGAGCGGGGAGCTGTTTTTT
.,once,TRBV16,TRBJ1-6,CASSEEDYNSPLHF,TGTGCCAGCAGCGAAGAGGATTATAATTCACCCCTCCACTTT
.,.,TRBV4-2,TRBJ1-1,CASSQEGTGLGTEAFF,TGTGCCAGCAGCCAAGAGGGGACCGGTCTGGGCACTGAAGCTTTCTTT
TRBD2,.,TRBV5-1,TRBJ2-1,CASSFTGGYNEQFF,TGCGCCAGCAGCTTCACGGGGGGATACAATGAGCAGTTCTTC
.,.,TRBV6-1,TRBJ1-5,CASSESNQPQHF,TGTGCCAGCAGTGAGAGCAATCAGCCCCAGCATTTT
.,.,TRBV28,TRBJ2-7,CASGQGHYEQYF,TGTGCCAGCGGCCAGGGGCACTACGAGCAGTACTTC
.,few,TRBV28,TRBJ2-7,CASTVGAHYEQYF,TGTGCCAGCACCGTGGGGGCCCACTACGAGCAGTACTTC
.,once,TRBV11-2,TRBJ1-6,CASSLEGTYNSPLHF,TGTGCCAGCAGCTTAGAAGGAACCTATAATTCACCCCTCCACTTT
.,.,TRBV27,TRBJ2-2,CASSLWHTGELFF,TGTGCCAGCAGTTTGTGGCACACCGGGGAGCTGTTTTTT
.,.,TRBV4-3,TRBJ2-5,CASSQVGSGDSETQYF,TGCGCCAGCAGCCAAGTAGGGTCAGGTGACTCGGAGACCCAGTACTTC
TRBD1,.,TRBV5-1,TRBJ2-5,CASSLGDRVVQETQYF,TGCGCCAGCAGCTTGGGGGACAGGGTAGTCCAAGAGACCCAGTACTTC
TRBD1,.,TRBV28,TRBJ2-5,CASSSPDREETQYF,TGTGCCAGCAGTTCCCCGGACAGGGAGGAGACCCAGTACTTC
.,.,TRBV7-6,TRBJ2-1,CASSLGIPNNEQFF,TGTGCCAGCAGCTTAGGTATCCCAAACAATGAGCAGTTCTTC
.,.,TRBV19,TRBJ2-2,CASSNFGGWANTGELFF,TGTGCCAGTAGTAACTTCGGGGGCTGGGCAAACACCGGGGAGCTGTTTTTT
TRBD1,.,TRBV6-1,TRBJ1-2,CASSDGTGQGYGYTF,TGTGCCAGCAGTGATGGGACAGGTCAGGGGTATGGCTACACCTTC
.,few,TRBV5-1,TRBJ2-3,CASSLVFWEGGPDTQYF,TGCGCCAGCAGCTTGGTTTTCTGGGAAGGCGGGCCAGATACGCAGTATTTT
TRBD2,.,TRBV13,TRBJ2-5,CASSLGLAGVSETQYF,TGTGCCAGCAGCTTGGGACTAGCGGGAGTTTCGGAGACCCAGTACTTC
.,.,TRBV19,TRBJ2-1,CASSIDQETQQFF,TGTGCCAGTAGTATAGATCAAGAGACCCAGCAGTTCTTC
.,.,TRBV5-1,TRBJ2-5,CASSLGTYQETQYF,TGCGCCAGCAGCTTGGGGACATACCAAGAGACCCAGTACTTC
.,once,TRBV28,TRBJ2-7,CASSPGPREQYF,TGTGCCAGCAGTCCGGGGCCCAGGGAGCAGTACTTC
TRBD1,.,TRBV4-3,TRBJ2-1,CASSQEPGQGYEQFF,TGCGCCAGCAGCCAAGAACCGGGACAGGGTTATGAGCAGTTCTTC
.,.,TRBV21-1,TRBJ1-5,CASTRGRQIGNQPQHF,TGTGCCAGCACCAGGGGCCGGCAGATTGGCAATCAGCCCCAGCATTTT
.,.,TRBV27,TRBJ1-1,CASSLGIGETEAFF,TGTGCCAGCAGTTTGGGGATAGGGGAGACTGAAGCTTTCTTT
.,.,TRBV10-3,TRBJ1-3,CAISESWDGDSGNTIYF,TGTGCCATCAGTGAGTCGTGGGACGGCGATTCTGGAAACACCATATATTTT
TRBD1,.,TRBV7-2,TRBJ2-7,CASSSGTGWSSYEQYF,TGTGCCAGCAGCTCCGGGACAGGTTGGAGCTCCTACGAGCAGTACTTC
TRBD2,.,TRBV28,TRBJ2-1,CASSFISGRINEQFF,TGTGCCAGCAGTTTCATTAGCGGGAGGATCAATGAGCAGTTCTTC
.,.,TRBV27,TRBJ2-1,CASSFNRNNEQFF,TGTGCCAGCAGTTTCAACAGAAACAATGAGCAGTTCTTC
.,.,TRBV5-1,TRBJ1-1,CASSLRGANTEAFF,TGCGCCAGCAGCTTGAGGGGCGCGAACACTGAAGCTTTCTTT
.,.,TRBV6-6,TRBJ1-5,CASSYSPGGSDQPQHF,TGTGCCAGCAGTTACTCCCCCGGAGGGAGTGACCAGCCCCAGCATTTT
TRBD1,.,TRBV6-5,TRBJ2-1,CASTSGTGYNEQFF,TGTGCCAGCACCTCCGGGACAGGCTACAATGAGCAGTTCTTC
.,once,TRBV29-1,TRBJ2-2,CSVVELASGELFF,TGCAGCGTTGTAGAGCTAGCCAGCGGGGAGCTGTTTTTT
TRBD2,.,TRBV7-9,TRBJ2-1,CASGRGDNEQFF,TGTGCCAGCGGCCGGGGGGACAATGAGCAGTTCTTC
TRBD2,.,TRBV6-4,TRBJ2-1,CASTGTSPYNEQFF,TGTGCCAGCACCGGGACTAGTCCCTACAATGAGCAGTTCTTC